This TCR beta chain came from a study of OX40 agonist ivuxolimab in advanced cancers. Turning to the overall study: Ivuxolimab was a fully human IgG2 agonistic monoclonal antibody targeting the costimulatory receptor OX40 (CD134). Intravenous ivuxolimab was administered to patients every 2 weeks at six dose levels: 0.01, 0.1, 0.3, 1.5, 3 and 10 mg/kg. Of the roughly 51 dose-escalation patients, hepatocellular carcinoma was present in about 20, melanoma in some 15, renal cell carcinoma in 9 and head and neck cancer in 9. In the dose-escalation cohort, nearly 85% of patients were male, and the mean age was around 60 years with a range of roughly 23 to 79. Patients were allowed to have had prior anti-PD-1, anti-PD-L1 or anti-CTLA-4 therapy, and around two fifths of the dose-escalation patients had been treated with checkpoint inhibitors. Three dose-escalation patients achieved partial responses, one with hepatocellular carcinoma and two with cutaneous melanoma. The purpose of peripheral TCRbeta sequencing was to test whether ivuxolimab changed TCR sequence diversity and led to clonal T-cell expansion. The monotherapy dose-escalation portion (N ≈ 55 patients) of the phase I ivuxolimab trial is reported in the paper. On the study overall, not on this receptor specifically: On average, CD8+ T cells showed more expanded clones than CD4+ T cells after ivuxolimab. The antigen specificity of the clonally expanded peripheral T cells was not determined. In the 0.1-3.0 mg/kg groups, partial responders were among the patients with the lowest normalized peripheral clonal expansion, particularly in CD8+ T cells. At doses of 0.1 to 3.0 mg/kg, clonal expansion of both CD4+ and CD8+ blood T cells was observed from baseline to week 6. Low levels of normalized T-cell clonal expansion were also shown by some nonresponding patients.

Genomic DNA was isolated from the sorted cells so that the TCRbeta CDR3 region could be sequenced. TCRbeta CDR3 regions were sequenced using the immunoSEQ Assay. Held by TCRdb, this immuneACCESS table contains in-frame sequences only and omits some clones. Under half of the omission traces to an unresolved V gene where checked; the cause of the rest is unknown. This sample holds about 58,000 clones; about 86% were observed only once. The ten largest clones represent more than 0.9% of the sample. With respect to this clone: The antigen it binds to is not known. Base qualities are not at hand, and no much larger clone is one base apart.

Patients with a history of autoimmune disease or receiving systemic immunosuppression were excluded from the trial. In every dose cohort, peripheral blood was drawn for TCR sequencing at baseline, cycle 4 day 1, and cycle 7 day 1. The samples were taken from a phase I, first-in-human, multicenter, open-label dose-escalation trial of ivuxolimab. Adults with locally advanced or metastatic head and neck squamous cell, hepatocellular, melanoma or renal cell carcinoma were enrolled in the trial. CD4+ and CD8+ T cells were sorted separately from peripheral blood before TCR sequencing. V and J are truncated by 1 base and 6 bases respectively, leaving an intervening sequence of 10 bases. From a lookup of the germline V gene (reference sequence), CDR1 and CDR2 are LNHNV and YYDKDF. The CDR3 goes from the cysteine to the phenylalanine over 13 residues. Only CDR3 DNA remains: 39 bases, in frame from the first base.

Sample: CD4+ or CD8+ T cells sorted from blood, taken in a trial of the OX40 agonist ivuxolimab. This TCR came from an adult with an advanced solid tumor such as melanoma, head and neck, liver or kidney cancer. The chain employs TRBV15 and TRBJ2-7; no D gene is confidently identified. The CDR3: CATSRVAAAEQYF. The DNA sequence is TGTGCCACCAGCAGAGTGGCGGCAGCCGAGCAGTACTTC.